This T cell receptor (beta chain) derives from a study of response to subunit inactivated influenza vaccine. TCRdb itself ran the RT-PCR reads through MiXCR, one entry per CDR3 protein. The sample lists roughly 570,000 distinct CDR3 sequences; around 13% were seen once. This clonotype was counted ten times or more. V lost 3 bases, J lost 3 bases, and 6 bases lay in between. The CDR3 extends over 13 amino acids. Germline CDR1 reads SGHRS; CDR2 reads YFSETQ. The chain uses TRBV5-1 and TRBJ2-2; no definite D call. The sequence was obtained from a man over 45 who received an inactivated influenza vaccine. The sample here was PBMCs from blood, taken roughly 6 weeks after vaccination. The CDR3 spells CASSSYYTGELFF. The CDR3 DNA reads as TGCGCCAGCAGCTCCTACTACACCGGGGAGCTGTTTTTT.